These T cell receptor beta chains were read from a single sample in a study of blood T cell repertoires in COVID-19. Using immunoSEQ multiplex PCR, the repertoire was profiled, and TCRdb retains in-frame clones only, with some absent. The sample comprises roughly 100,000 clones, 85% to 90% of which are singletons, and 5.1% rests with the top ten. Sequencing used peripheral blood. All receptors come from a human donor in a cohort sampled during active COVID-19. CDR3s leave out the opening cysteine and the closing phenylalanine or tryptophan. The order of the fields is J gene, V gene, CDR3 protein.

TRBJ1-2	TRBV24-1	ATSDVRSGMGGYT
TRBJ2-1	TRBV21-1	ASSKEASGDLYNEQF
TRBJ2-1	TRBV25-1	ASSGWTSGMGNEQF
TRBJ1-3	TRBV7-9	ASRGLGAGSGNTIY
TRBJ2-7	TRBV14	ASSQRTLSYEQY
TRBJ1-4	TRBV9	ASSVAPGPSGEKLF
TRBJ2-5	TRBV7-6	ASSPRMGGPETQY
TRBJ2-3	TRBV4-3	ASSQDRASGYTDTQY
TRBJ2-2	TRBV4-1	ASSTGRGRTGELF
TRBJ1-3	TRBV7-3	ASSLRGGQGFGNTIY
TRBJ2-3	TRBV9	ASSVVGSTDTQY
TRBJ2-1	TRBV7-6	ASSLAGTSLNEQF
TRBJ2-5	TRBV27	ASSDRDRGETQY
TRBJ1-4	TRBV15	ATSRERFREKLF
TRBJ1-1	TRBV14	ASSQDSNAGTRFQAF
TRBJ2-7	TRBV11-3	ASSLVGGVSEQY
TRBJ1-2	TRBV4-3	ASSPRTGGYGYT
TRBJ2-5	TRBV7-9	ASSRIKTARRAQETQY
TRBJ2-5	TRBV4-2	ASSQEGLAGLLRETQY
TRBJ2-3	TRBV7-9	ASSQGLAADTQY
TRBJ2-1	TRBV4-1	ASSQAGRGLYNEQF
TRBJ2-7	TRBV10-2	ASSESSAGGYYEQY
TRBJ1-1	TRBV5-1	ASSLTDRGITEAF
TRBJ2-7	TRBV18	ASSPGTSGGSYEQY
TRBJ2-3	TRBV5-8	ASSLLTDTQY
TRBJ2-2	TRBV10-3	AISDLLAATGGELF
TRBJ2-5	TRBV19	ASSTPPGNQETQY
TRBJ2-3	TRBV7-3	ASSSRGGLTDTQY
TRBJ2-1	TRBV6-6	ASSYLEGAYNEQF
TRBJ2-6	TRBV5-1	ATGEVGANVLT
TRBJ2-7	TRBV9	ASSVGTGASYEQY
TRBJ2-1	TRBV7-2	ASSLGGGRTSVGQRQF
TRBJ2-7	TRBV11-2	ASSFTLAGPSYEQY
TRBJ2-1	TRBV6-2/TRBV6-3	ASSYPSGWPHGEQF
TRBJ2-1	TRBV18	ASSARTSGRDNEQF
TRBJ2-3	TRBV11-3	ASSLDGSLDTQY
TRBJ2-2	TRBV3-1/TRBV3-2	ASSQAGGNGELF
TRBJ1-6	TRBV7-9	ASSLKGAHSPLH
TRBJ2-1	TRBV28	ASSLWTATNEQF
TRBJ2-3	TRBV10-1	ANEYPTSGAPSTDTQY
TRBJ1-2	TRBV12-3/TRBV12-4	ASATHDYGYT
TRBJ2-1	TRBV28	ASRPGTGVNEQF
TRBJ1-3	TRBV5-6	ASSWGQGSGNTIY
TRBJ2-1	TRBV5-4	ASSRPGLAGPEQF
TRBJ1-2	TRBV3-1/TRBV3-2	ASSQSYEGYT
TRBJ1-5	TRBV6-1	ASSENGWASNQPQH
TRBJ1-5	TRBV10-3	AISGGGTAGQPQH
TRBJ2-1	TRBV2	ASRASGYTYNEQF
TRBJ1-2	TRBV30	ATQQYNYGYT
TRBJ1-2	TRBV2	AGGGLYGYT
TRBJ1-1	TRBV5-1	ASSLEEVSGTEAF
TRBJ1-1	TRBV9	ASSVVGQGRAEAF
TRBJ1-1	TRBV28	ASRRQGNTEAF
TRBJ1-5	TRBV15	ATSRGPGSSGNQPQH
TRBJ1-6	TRBV9	ASSPRDGGNSPLH